Sample share makes the clone carrying this TCR beta chain medium-sized. Its antigen is still unknown. The record originates from a study of spatial heterogeneity in lung cancer. Looked up from germline, CDR1 is SQVTM and CDR2 is ANQGSEA. The CDR3 totals 14 residues. Trimming cost V 8 bases and J 10 bases; bases outside gene matches: 11. The study tagged each TCR cDNA molecule with a unique molecular identifier. TCRdb called the 5' RACE reads again in MiXCR, with one record for every CDR3 protein. The table shows over 5,000 distinct CDR3 sequences, with roughly 16% occurring only once. Time point described: sample taken at primary tumor resection. Study observations and caveats: The study found that expanded intratumoral alpha and beta TCR counts tracked tumor mutation counts.

The source of this sequence is a male donor with early-stage non-small cell lung cancer. The chain has TRBV29-1 and TRBJ2-1; the match to TRBD2 covers 13 bases. This specimen consisted of lung tumor tissue, obtained at surgery. Here the CDR3 reads CSTRLAGGLGEQFF. The CDR3, as DNA: TGCAGCACTCGACTAGCGGGAGGACTCGGGGAGCAGTTCTTC.